This entry is about one TCR beta chain. Its target is not known. An end of the junction differs from the germline gene, which may be a read error. After constant-region reverse-primer amplification, full-length variable regions underwent semi-nested PCR with Nested Universal Primer A. TCRdb passed the 5' RACE reads through MiXCR, listing each CDR3 protein once. Among tens of thousands of distinct CDR3 sequences listed, about 29% were seen once. Whole-study findings and limits: The larger cohort examined one V-J beta rearrangement, not whole repertoires.

CDR3 length: 16 residues. Germline CDR1 is MNHEY and CDR2 is SVGAGI. Purified naive CD4+ T cells were depleted of CD25+ Tregs. Sample: tumor-infiltrating naive CD4+ T cells sorted from the breast tumor. Subset denoted: naive CD4+ T cells, CD4+CD45RA+CD25-. The source of this sequence is a female donor with breast cancer. This chain joins TRBV6-5 and TRBJ1-2; 8 nucleotides match TRBD1. The CDR3 nucleotides are TGTGCCAGCGCTCGGGACAGGTTACCCTCTAAGTATGGCGACACCTTC. It is translated as CASARDRLPSKYGDTF.